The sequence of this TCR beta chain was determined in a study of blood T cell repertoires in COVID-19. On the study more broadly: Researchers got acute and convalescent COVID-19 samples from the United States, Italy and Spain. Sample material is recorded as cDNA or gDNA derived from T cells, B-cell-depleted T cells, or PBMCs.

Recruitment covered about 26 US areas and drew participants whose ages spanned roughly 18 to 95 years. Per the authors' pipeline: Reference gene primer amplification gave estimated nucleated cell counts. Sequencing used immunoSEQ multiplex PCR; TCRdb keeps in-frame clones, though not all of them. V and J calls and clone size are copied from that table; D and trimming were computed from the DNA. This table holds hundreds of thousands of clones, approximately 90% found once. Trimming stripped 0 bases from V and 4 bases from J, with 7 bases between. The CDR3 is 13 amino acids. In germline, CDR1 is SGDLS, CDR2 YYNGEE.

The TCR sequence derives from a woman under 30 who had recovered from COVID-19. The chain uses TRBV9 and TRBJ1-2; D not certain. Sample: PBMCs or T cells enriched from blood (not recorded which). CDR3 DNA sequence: TGTGCCAGCAGCGTAGGGCAGTTCTATGGCTACACCTTC. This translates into CASSVGQFYGYTF.